Below, 20 T cell receptor beta chains from the same sample are listed, as sequenced in a study of OX40 agonist ivuxolimab in advanced cancers. Clones were sequenced by immunoSEQ multiplex PCR, and TCRdb holds only the in-frame ones, with some missing. This sample has roughly 67,000 clones, with 65% to 85% found just once. The starting material was CD4+ or CD8+ T cells sorted from blood, obtained in a trial of the OX40 agonist ivuxolimab. Receptors were obtained from an adult with an advanced solid tumor such as melanoma, head and neck, liver or kidney cancer.

The chain employs TRBV29-1 and TRBJ1-1; weak D call: TRBD1 (5 bases). CDR1 is SQVTM, CDR2 ANQGSEA, per germline. Trimming removed 3 bases from V and 8 bases from J, with 7 bases in between. This CDR3 has 10 amino acids. The DNA of the CDR3 is TGCAGCGTTGAGGGGCAAGAAGCTTTCTTT. Translation gives CSVEGQEAFF.

The CDR3 reads CATSRGSGDRTDTQYF. The CDR3 region has the DNA TGTGCCACCAGCAGAGGGTCGGGAGACCGCACAGATACGCAGTATTTT. This rearrangement joins TRBV15 to TRBJ2-3, with D perhaps matching TRBD2 (6 bases). The CDR3 spans 16 residues. The V gene lost 1 base and the J gene lost 1 base, with 12 bases spanning the gap. Germline V gives CDR1 LNHNV, CDR2 YYDKDF (reference sequence).

This sequence joins TRBV28 and TRBJ1-1; D call uncertain. The CDR3 totals 11 residues. Trimming took off 6 bases at V and 5 bases at J, with 7 bases between the two ends. Germline values: CDR1 MDHEN, CDR2 SYDVKM. Here the CDR3 DNA reads TGTGCCAGCAGAATCAGGACTGAAGCTTTCTTT. Protein sequence: CASRIRTEAFF.

This chain links TRBV5-5 with TRBJ2-7, with D hard to call. Trimming pared 5 bases from V and 6 bases from J, leaving 15 bases between. Germline CDR1 is SGHKS and CDR2 is YYEKEE (reference sequence). There are 13 residues in the CDR3. DNA of the CDR3: TGTGCCAGCAGTCATCTGGCCGCGGCCGAGCAGTACTTC. Its protein product is CASSHLAAAEQYF.

The rearrangement links TRBV5-1 to TRBJ2-5, with TRBD1 identical over 11 bases. The J call may be in error: the DNA end matches TRBJ2-7 better. The CDR3 runs to 16 residues. The germline V gene has CDR1 SGHRS and CDR2 YFSETQ. CDR3 protein: CASSLDPAGTGGEQYF. The CDR3 DNA follows: TGCGCCAGCAGCTTGGACCCCGCCGGGACAGGGGGCGAGCAGTACTTC.

Only a few counts were recorded for this clone. The V gene is TRBV19, the J gene TRBJ1-1; 9 nucleotides agree with TRBD1. Germline V gene sequence: CDR1 LNHDA, CDR2 SQIVND (reference sequence). The trim removed 6 bases at V and 11 bases at J, leaving 13 bases unmatched. This CDR3 has 14 amino acids. As DNA, the CDR3 is TGTGCCAGTAGCACGGGGACAGGGAGGCGGAGGGCTTTCTTT. It encodes CASSTGTGRRRAFF.

This clone was recorded once. The V gene is TRBV2, the J gene TRBJ1-6; D gene uncertain. Per the germline V gene, CDR1 is SNHLY and CDR2 is FYNNEI. The CDR3 loop spans 19 amino acids. V was shortened by 6 bases and J by 10 bases, with 31 bases between the two germline ends. CDR3 coding DNA: TGTGCCAGCAGCGCTCACCCTGTCCCGGGCGCGGCTCGGCGGTCACCCCTCCACTTT. This sequence encodes CASSAHPVPGAARRSPLHF.

The rearrangement uses TRBV6-5 and TRBJ2-7; TRBD2 matches 7 bases. The CDR3 is 13 amino acids. Germline assignment: CDR1 MNHEY and CDR2 SVGAGI. Trimming at V came to 6 bases and at J to 0 bases, leaving 2 bases not matched to a gene. CDR3 coding DNA: TGTGCCAGCAGGCCTAGCGGCTCCTACGAGCAGTACTTC. As protein: CASRPSGSYEQYF.

The CDR3 DNA follows: TGTGCCACCAGCAGGGGGGGAGACAGGGGAGGCCATGGCTACACCTTC. It yields the protein CATSRGGDRGGHGYTF. The rearrangement joins TRBV15 to TRBJ1-2; 8 bases align to TRBD1. The CDR3 is 16 residues long. Trimming at V came to 3 bases and at J to 6 bases, leaving 12 bases not matched to a gene. The germline V gene encodes CDR1 LNHNV and CDR2 YYDKDF (reference sequence).

This clone has just one count. This chain joins TRBV28 and TRBJ1-5; perhaps TRBD1 as D (5 bases). Between the trimmed V and J ends, which lost 6 bases and 3 bases, there was a span of 15 bases. The CDR3 consists of 15 residues. CDR1 is MDHEN and CDR2 is SYDVKM in the germline V gene. CDR3 in DNA: TGTGCCAGCAGACCTCGAGGGGTGACCAATCAGCCCCAGCATTTT. Amino acid sequence: CASRPRGVTNQPQHF.

This chain joins TRBV9 and TRBJ2-5; 11 bases match TRBD2. The J segment lost 5 bases and the V segment lost 4 bases, leaving 7 bases of the junction unmatched. CDR1 is SGDLS and CDR2 is YYNGEE in the germline V gene. The CDR3 runs 15 residues. The DNA of the CDR3 is TGTGCCAGCAGCAAAATAGCGGGAGGGTGGGAGACCCAGTACTTC. Its translation is CASSKIAGGWETQYF.

This clone has a single count. The chain joins TRBV5-8 to TRBJ1-1; no clear D gene. Germline assignment: CDR1 SGHTS and CDR2 YDEGEE. The CDR3 contains 12 residues. V was cut by 2 bases and J by 11 bases, with 13 bases left in between. CDR3 sequence reads: CASSFLLGRAFF. The CDR3 DNA follows: TGTGCCAGCAGCTTCCTACTAGGAAGGGCTTTCTTT.

This chain joins TRBV7-6 and TRBJ1-1, with D possibly being TRBD1 (5 bases). Per the germline V gene, CDR1 is SGHVS and CDR2 is FNYEAQ. This CDR3 has 14 residues. The V end lost 5 bases, the J end lost 4 bases, and 14 bases lay between the germline ends. CDR3 loop: CASSAARGGTEAFF. CDR3 coding DNA: TGTGCCAGCAGCGCCGCACGGGGGGGCACTGAAGCTTTCTTT. Together with reference TRBV7-6 and TRBJ1-1, the CDR3 gives the full variable domain: GAGVSQSPRYKVTKRGQDVALRCDPISGHVSLYWYRQALGQGPEFLTYFNYEAQQDKSGLPNDRFSAERPEGSISTLTIQRTEQRDSAMYRCASSAARGGTEAFFGQGTRLTVV.

This clone showed up just once. V usage is TRBV7-7 and J usage is TRBJ2-7, with TRBD2 as a possible D gene (5 bases). The CDR3 is 14 amino acids. The germline CDR1 and CDR2 sequences are SSHAT and FNYEAQ (reference sequence). Trimming pared 4 bases from V and 5 bases from J, leaving 15 bases between. The CDR3 sequence is CASSSRGFPDEQYF. CDR3 DNA sequence: TGTGCCAGCAGCTCACGGGGTTTTCCGGACGAGCAGTACTTC.

This clone counts as medium-sized (0.01 to 0.1%). The rearrangement uses TRBV2 and TRBJ2-1, with unresolved D. The CDR3 sequence is 11 residues long. Germline-derived CDR1 and CDR2 are SNHLY and FYNNEI. V was shortened by 4 bases and J by 4 bases, with 2 bases between the two germline ends. DNA of the CDR3: TGTGCCAGCAGTGGGTACAATGAGCAGTTCTTC. This codes for CASSGYNEQFF.

The table lists this clone with a count of one. This chain links TRBV9 with TRBJ2-5; possibly TRBD1 for D (5 bases). The CDR3 length is 13 residues. V was clipped by 4 bases and J by 5 bases, with 12 bases between them. In germline, CDR1 is SGDLS, CDR2 YYNGEE. This CDR3 reads CASSLQVWETQYF. CDR3 nucleotide sequence: TGTGCCAGCAGCTTACAGGTTTGGGAGACCCAGTACTTC.

This clone has more than one count but fewer than ten. The chain joins TRBV7-3 to TRBJ1-2; maybe TRBD1 (6 bases). This CDR3 is built from 14 residues. Between the trimmed V and J ends, which lost 4 bases and 4 bases, there was a span of 13 bases. CDR1 and CDR2 (germline): SGHTA, FQGTGA. CDR3 sequence reads: CASSSKGGSYGYTF. The CDR3 nucleotides are TGTGCCAGCAGCTCAAAGGGGGGCTCCTATGGCTACACCTTC.

The chain employs TRBV7-3 and TRBJ2-3, with D perhaps matching TRBD2 (6 bases). V was pared by 2 bases and J by 0 bases, with 18 bases between. The CDR3 sequence is 18 residues long. The V gene's germline CDR1 is SGHTA and CDR2 FQGTGA. This chain's CDR3 is CASSLRALSGTSTDTQYF. The CDR3 DNA follows: TGTGCCAGCAGCTTACGGGCCCTTAGCGGTACTAGCACAGATACGCAGTATTTT.

Comments on this clone: Germline and junction disagree at one end, which may indicate a read error. This chain uses TRBV5-6 with TRBJ2-2; tentatively, D is TRBD1 or TRBD2 (6 bases each). The CDR3 consists of 14 residues. Looked up from germline, CDR1 is SGHDT and CDR2 is YYEEEE. CDR3 region: CASNRRGNPGELFF. CDR3 bases: TGTGCCAGCAATCGGAGGGGGAACCCCGGGGAGCTGTTTTTT. Full variable domain (remainder filled in from reference TRBV5-6 and TRBJ2-2): DAGVTQSPTHLIKTRGQQVTLRCSPKSGHDTVSWYQQALGQGPQFIFQYYEEEERQRGNFPDRFSGHQFPNYSSELNVNALLLGDSALYLCASNRRGNPGELFFGEGSRLTVL.

The V gene is TRBV2, the J gene TRBJ2-5; possible D gene TRBD1, 5 bases. Trimming left V 6 bases short and J 2 bases short, with 7 bases between. Per the germline V gene, CDR1 is SNHLY and CDR2 is FYNNEI. The CDR3 has 12 residues. CDR3 region: CASRDRQETQYF. In nucleotides, the CDR3 is TGTGCCAGCAGAGACAGACAAGAGACCCAGTACTTC. Filled out from reference TRBV2 and TRBJ2-5, the complete variable domain reads EPEVTQTPSHQVTQMGQEVILRCVPISNHLYFYWYRQILGQKVEFLVSFYNNEISEKSEIFDDQFSVERPDGSNFTLKIRSTKLEDSAMYFCASRDRQETQYFGPGTRLLVL.